This entry lists 25 T cell receptor beta chains sequenced from one sample in a study of long-term antiretroviral therapy in people with HIV (dated by TCRdb to the early 2020s). The immunoSEQ hsTCRB v3.0 assay was used at survey level resolution to sequence the TRB variable region. TCRdb re-hosts the immuneACCESS table, in-frame sequences only. Its copies lack some clones; in the studies checked, an unresolved V gene accounts for under half of them, and the cause for the rest is not known. The sample profile shows about 17,000 clones; about four fifths of them were found once. 7% to 9% of the sample belongs to the ten largest clones. The source was unsorted PBMCs, collected at the start of antiretroviral therapy. These receptors were collected from a man aged 25-45 years with HIV.

The chain uses TRBV29-1 and TRBJ2-1; 8 nucleotides line up with TRBD1. Germline V CDR1 and CDR2: SQVTM, ANQGSEA. Trimming cost V 6 bases and J 9 bases; bases outside gene matches: 7. The CDR3 is made up of 12 amino acids. CDR3: CSVYGTGFEQFF. In DNA form, the CDR3 reads TGCAGCGTCTACGGGACAGGTTTTGAGCAGTTCTTC.

The chain joins TRBV5-6 to TRBJ2-7; the D gene is possibly TRBD2 (5 bases). CDR3 length: 17 residues. CDR1 SGHDT and CDR2 YYEEEE come from the germline V gene. V was pared by 6 bases and J by 2 bases, with 24 bases between. CDR3 DNA: TGTGCCAGCACCCCCGGTGGACTGCTAAGCCGAACCTACGAGCAGTACTTC. Translating gives CASTPGGLLSRTYEQYF. The variable domain in full, completed from reference TRBV5-6 and TRBJ2-7, reads DAGVTQSPTHLIKTRGQQVTLRCSPKSGHDTVSWYQQALGQGPQFIFQYYEEEERQRGNFPDRFSGHQFPNYSSELNVNALLLGDSALYLCASTPGGLLSRTYEQYFGPGTRLTVT.

This clone was detected only once. J is TRBJ1-1 and V is TRBV4-1; 7 positions agree with TRBD1. This CDR3 is 13 amino acids long. The J segment lost 9 bases and the V segment lost 4 bases, leaving 8 bases of the junction unmatched. The germline V gene encodes CDR1 MGHRA and CDR2 YSYEKL. In nucleotides, the CDR3 is TGCGCCAGCAGCCCGGGGACAGTCGTCAAAGCTTTCTTT. This gives the protein CASSPGTVVKAFF.

The CDR3 spells CASRATYGTGELFF. Here the CDR3 DNA reads TGCGCCAGCAGAGCCACCTATGGCACCGGGGAGCTGTTTTTT. The chain is built from TRBV10-1 and TRBJ2-2, with D unresolved. This CDR3 has 14 residues. Trimming left V 6 bases short and J 4 bases short, with 12 bases between. The germline CDR1 and CDR2 sequences are WNHNN and SYGVQD (reference sequence).

This chain uses TRBV6-5 with TRBJ2-2, with D possibly being TRBD1 or TRBD2 (5 bases each). Trimming removed 8 bases at V and 6 bases at J, with 13 bases between. This CDR3 contains 13 residues. Germline loops: CDR1 MNHEY, CDR2 SVGAGI. The CDR3 here is CASEGPVPGELFF. CDR3 nucleotides: TGTGCCAGCGAGGGACCAGTACCCGGGGAGCTGTTTTTT.

The genes are TRBV2 and TRBJ1-1, with a weak D call TRBD1 (6 bases). Per germline, CDR1 SNHLY and CDR2 FYNNEI. The CDR3 spans 12 residues. V shed 8 bases and J shed 3 bases, with 10 bases lying between them. The DNA for the CDR3 is TGTGCCAGCTTGGGGGGGCACACTGAAGCTTTCTTT. As protein: CASLGGHTEAFF.

The V gene is TRBV5-5, the J gene TRBJ2-7; 9 nucleotides match TRBD1. Germline CDR1 is SGHKS and CDR2 is YYEKEE (reference sequence). This CDR3 contains 14 residues. V gave up 5 bases and J gave up 6 bases; unmatched junction bases: 9. This CDR3 is CASSTGTGNVEQYF. DNA for the CDR3: TGTGCCAGCAGTACCGGGACAGGGAACGTCGAGCAGTACTTC.

V gene TRBV14 combines with J gene TRBJ1-2; weak D call: TRBD1 (6 bases). Between the trimmed V and J ends, which lost 1 base and 13 bases, there was a span of 13 bases. The CDR3 runs to 12 residues. Germline CDR1 and CDR2: SGHDN and FVKESK. CDR3 DNA sequence: TGTGCCAGCAGCCAAGTTAACGGGGGGCTCACCTTC. Its protein product is CASSQVNGGLTF.

V usage is TRBV13 and J usage is TRBJ2-7; D gene unclear. The V gene lost 5 bases and the J gene lost 1 base, with 6 bases spanning the gap. CDR3 length: 12 residues. The germline CDR1 and CDR2 sequences are PRHDT and FYEKMQ (reference sequence). The DNA of the CDR3 is TGTGCCAGCAGCCCCGGTTCCTACGAGCAGTACTTC. Its translation is CASSPGSYEQYF.

The rearrangement joins TRBV19 to TRBJ1-1; 10 bases agree with TRBD1. Trimming at V came to 3 bases and at J to 3 bases, leaving 4 bases not matched to a gene. The CDR3 is made up of 15 amino acids. Per the germline V gene, CDR1 is LNHDA and CDR2 is SQIVND (reference sequence). The DNA for the CDR3 is TGTGCCAGTAGTATGGCGGGACAGGGGCACACTGAAGCTTTCTTT. This translates into CASSMAGQGHTEAFF.

This clone was seen more than once but under ten times. The chain combines TRBV15 with TRBJ2-7; a possible D gene is TRBD1 (5 bases). CDR3 length equals 13 residues. Germline V CDR1 and CDR2: LNHNV, YYDKDF (reference sequence). Between the trimmed V and J ends, which lost 0 bases and 3 bases, there was a span of 6 bases. The CDR3 sequence is CATSRDRGYEQYF. CDR3 nucleotide sequence: TGTGCCACCAGCAGAGATAGGGGCTACGAGCAGTACTTC.

In this sample, this clone turned up once. This chain connects TRBV4-2 to TRBJ1-1; TRBD1 matches at 7 bases. The CDR3 is made up of 17 amino acids. Trimming removed 3 bases from V and 0 bases from J; junction bases left unmatched: 10. Germline assignment: CDR1 LGHNA and CDR2 YNFKEQ. The CDR3 is CASSQRGQGIMNTEAFF. In DNA form, the CDR3 reads TGTGCCAGCAGCCAGAGGGGGCAGGGTATCATGAACACTGAAGCTTTCTTT.

This chain uses TRBV6-5 with TRBJ2-1, with TRBD1 matching over 11 bases. Germline CDR1 MNHEY, CDR2 SVGAGI. V lost 4 bases to trimming and J lost 8 bases; unmatched junction nucleotides: 4. The CDR3 spans 14 residues. The CDR3 region has the DNA TGTGCCAGCAGTTTCGGGACAGGGGGGGATGAGCAGTTCTTC. It codes for CASSFGTGGDEQFF.

The chain has TRBV5-1 and TRBJ1-1; 9 bases match TRBD1. CDR1 is SGHRS, CDR2 YFSETQ, per germline. This CDR3 contains 15 residues. Trimming at V came to 4 bases and at J to 3 bases, leaving 7 bases not matched to a gene. CDR3 sequence (DNA): TGCGCCAGCAGCCGGGACAGGGAGGGATACACTGAAGCTTTCTTT. It yields the protein CASSRDREGYTEAFF.

The chain joins TRBV21-1 to TRBJ2-3; whether TRBD1, the table's D call, matches the DNA was not checked. TRBV21-1 is labeled a pseudogene. The CDR3 consists of 16 residues. The CDR3 nucleotides are TGTGCCAGCAGCAAAGATGACAGGGGGCGGATAGATACGCAGTATTTT. Translation: CASSKDDRGRIDTQYF.

The rearrangement links TRBV6-5 to TRBJ2-3; TRBD1 agrees at 9 bases. Germline assignment: CDR1 MNHEY and CDR2 SVGAGI. V lost 5 bases to trimming and J lost 5 bases; unmatched junction nucleotides: 5. This CDR3 has 14 residues. The CDR3 here is CASSRDRVVDTQYF. The CDR3 nucleotides are TGTGCCAGCAGTAGGGACAGGGTCGTAGATACGCAGTATTTT.

The chain has TRBV28 and TRBJ1-5; D is unresolved. The V end was cut by 9 bases, the J end by 0 bases, with 15 bases between. The germline CDR1 and CDR2 sequences are MDHEN and SYDVKM. The CDR3 sequence is 15 residues long. CDR3 DNA sequence: TGTGCCAGTCTTTTCGGGCGGGTTAGCAATCAGCCCCAGCATTTT. It encodes CASLFGRVSNQPQHF.

The chain employs TRBV5-1 and TRBJ2-1; 11 nucleotides align to TRBD2. Germline-derived CDR1 and CDR2 are SGHRS and YFSETQ. The CDR3 spans 18 residues. The V segment lost 2 bases and the J segment 0 bases; nucleotides outside the gene matches: 7. Here the CDR3 reads CASSLGKGLAASYNEQFF. CDR3 coding DNA: TGCGCCAGCAGCTTAGGGAAGGGACTAGCGGCCTCCTACAATGAGCAGTTCTTC. The full variable domain, completed using reference TRBV5-1 and TRBJ2-1, is KAGVTQTPRYLIKTRGQQVTLSCSPISGHRSVSWYQQTPGQGLQFLFEYFSETQRNKGNFPGRFSGRQFSNSRSEMNVSTLELGDSALYLCASSLGKGLAASYNEQFFGPGTRLTVL.

The CDR3 protein is CASSLPGYETQYF. The CDR3 nucleotides read TGTGCCAGCAGCTTACCCGGGTATGAGACCCAGTACTTC. This chain links TRBV7-2 with TRBJ2-5; D is undetermined. The germline gives CDR1 SGHTA, CDR2 FQGNSA. Trimming cost V 2 bases and J 5 bases, with 9 bases left between them. The CDR3 is 13 amino acids.

The chain carries TRBV19 and TRBJ2-3; D remains unclear. Germline CDR1 is LNHDA and CDR2 is SQIVND (reference sequence). The V end was cut by 6 bases, the J end by 6 bases, with 16 bases between. The CDR3 has 14 residues. CDR3 in amino acids: CASSVAGFSDTQYF. In DNA form, the CDR3 reads TGTGCCAGTAGCGTGGCCGGGTTCTCCGATACGCAGTATTTT.

The chain recombines TRBV5-6 with TRBJ1-5; D ambiguous. Germline V gene lookup returns CDR1 SGHDT and CDR2 YYEEEE. This CDR3 is 17 amino acids long. Trimming left V 0 bases short and J 4 bases short, with 17 bases between. The CDR3 protein is CASSLVWIQDSNQPQHF. CDR3 bases: TGTGCCAGCAGCTTGGTATGGATTCAGGACTCTAATCAGCCCCAGCATTTT.

This clone was observed a handful of times. The chain couples TRBV5-6 to TRBJ2-7; a weak D match, TRBD1 (6 bases). The CDR3 runs to 14 residues. Germline V gene data show CDR1 as SGHDT and CDR2 as YYEEEE. The V end was cut by 4 bases, the J end by 3 bases, with 14 bases between. CDR3 in DNA: TGTGCCAGCAGCCCAGGGACAAACCACTACGAGCAGTACTTC. This encodes CASSPGTNHYEQYF.

This clone occurred once. The rearrangement links TRBV19 to TRBJ1-1; 7 bases fit TRBD1. J lost 3 bases, V lost 2 bases, and 3 bases had no gene match. Germline V CDR1 and CDR2: LNHDA, SQIVND (reference sequence). The CDR3 covers 14 residues. In DNA, the CDR3 is TGTGCCAGTAGTATAATGCAGGGGGACACTGAAGCTTTCTTT. Translating it yields CASSIMQGDTEAFF.

V is TRBV5-1 and J is TRBJ2-7; a weak D match, TRBD1 (6 bases). The CDR3 contains 15 residues. Germline V CDR1 and CDR2: SGHRS, YFSETQ. Trimming stripped 0 bases from V and 4 bases from J, with 14 bases between. CDR3 DNA sequence: TGCGCCAGCAGCTTGGACGCCCCCGGGACATACGAGCAGTACTTC. It translates to CASSLDAPGTYEQYF.

The chain joins TRBV5-4 to TRBJ2-6; no reliable D call. The V gene's germline CDR1 is SGHNT and CDR2 YYREEE (reference sequence). The germline V and J ends were trimmed by 5 bases and 2 bases, with 11 bases remaining between them. CDR3 length: 15 amino acids. The CDR3 nucleotides are TGTGCCAGCAGTTGGATGCCGACTGGGGCCAACGTCCTGACTTTC. Translating gives CASSWMPTGANVLTF.